Each of the 13 T cell receptor beta chains below was sequenced from the same sample in a study of T-cell memory formation after mild COVID-19. Using its own MiXCR run on the 5' RACE reads, TCRdb lists one record per CDR3 protein. Here the sample spans approximately 240,000 distinct CDR3 sequences, around 17% being singletons. Sequenced sample: PBMCs or a T cell subset sorted from them (not recorded which). These TCRs come from a man aged 18 to 30 who had mild COVID-19 (a few samples of this study predate the infection). Cell type and time point are not known.

This clonotype has more than one count but fewer than ten. The chain couples TRBV5-1 to TRBJ2-5, with 9 bases lining up with TRBD2. The CDR3 is made up of 14 amino acids. The germline V gene encodes CDR1 SGHRS and CDR2 YFSETQ. The V gene end was trimmed by 7 bases and the J gene end by 4 bases; junction bases not matched to a gene: 8. Here the CDR3 DNA reads TGCGCCAGCTCAGGCGGGGGGGCATCAGAGACCCAGTACTTC. Encoded protein: CASSGGGASETQYF.

This clonotype has only a few counts. The rearrangement joins TRBV6-7 to TRBJ1-5; D call uncertain. TRBV6-7 is an ORF, with its function uncertain. V was trimmed by 5 bases and J by 1 base, leaving 12 bases between them. The CDR3 sequence is 15 residues long. Here the CDR3 reads CASSTLAGSNQPQHF. The DNA of the CDR3 is TGTGCCAGCAGTACCCTGGCAGGCAGCAATCAGCCCCAGCATTTT.

There are a few counts of this clonotype. The chain carries TRBV20-1 and TRBJ2-7, with 7 bases aligning to TRBD2. V trimming: 0 bases; J trimming: 6 bases; junction bases outside the gene matches: 5. Germline V gene lookup returns CDR1 DFQATT and CDR2 SNEGSKA (reference sequence). The CDR3 spans 13 residues. The CDR3 protein is CSARDLERGEQYF. CDR3 sequence (DNA): TGCAGTGCTAGAGATCTCGAGCGGGGCGAGCAGTACTTC.

This clonotype has a handful of counts. The chain uses TRBV29-1 and TRBJ2-1; D may be TRBD1 or TRBD2 (5 bases each). The V end lost 1 base, the J end lost 0 bases, and 16 bases lay between the germline ends. Germline V gives CDR1 SQVTM, CDR2 ANQGSEA. The CDR3 has 17 amino acids. As DNA, the CDR3 is TGCAGCGTTGAAGGCTATCTCGCGAGGGGCTCCTACAATGAGCAGTTCTTC. The encoded protein is CSVEGYLARGSYNEQFF.

This clonotype was counted only a few times. The chain uses TRBV7-2 and TRBJ1-6; the D gene is possibly TRBD1 (5 bases). V was pared by 5 bases and J by 7 bases, with 18 bases between. Germline V gives CDR1 SGHTA, CDR2 FQGNSA. The CDR3 covers 16 residues. This CDR3 is CASSTRGSLLNSPLHF. The CDR3 DNA follows: TGTGCCAGCAGCACACGGGGCTCTCTGCTCAATTCACCCCTCCACTTT.

This clonotype has more than one count but fewer than ten. The chain employs TRBV18 and TRBJ1-1; 7 bases line up with TRBD1. This CDR3 is built from 15 residues. The trim removed 5 bases at V and 4 bases at J, leaving 10 bases unmatched. Germline V gives CDR1 KGHSH, CDR2 LQKENI. The CDR3 nucleotides read TGTGCCAGCTCAACCCGAGGCCGGGACAGCACTGAAGCTTTCTTT. Translation: CASSTRGRDSTEAFF.

This chain joins TRBV7-2 and TRBJ2-3; D gene ambiguous. Trimming took off 3 bases at V and 2 bases at J, with 9 bases between the two ends. The CDR3 totals 14 residues. Germline CDR1 and CDR2: SGHTA and FQGNSA. As DNA, the CDR3 is TGTGCCAGCAGCTTTCGAGGTGACACAGATACGCAGTATTTT. Translating it yields CASSFRGDTDTQYF.

The rearrangement joins TRBV5-8 to TRBJ2-1, with 9 bases matching TRBD1. Germline-derived CDR1 and CDR2 are SGHTS and YDEGEE. V lost 4 bases and J lost 8; bases outside the gene matches: 13. The CDR3 is 16 amino acids. The CDR3, as DNA: TGTGCCAGCAGCATGTTACAGGGGGCGTTCAGGCATGAGCAGTTCTTC. The encoded protein is CASSMLQGAFRHEQFF.

This chain's CDR3 is CASSLTDGMTYEQYF. The DNA of the CDR3 is TGTGCCAGCTCTCTTACGGATGGGATGACCTACGAGCAGTACTTC. The chain uses TRBV7-2 and TRBJ2-7; D uncertain. The length of the CDR3 is 15 residues. CDR1 and CDR2 from the germline V gene are SGHTA and FQGNSA. Deletions cut 8 bases from V and 2 bases from J, with 19 bases between.

This clonotype was detected many times. The gene calls are TRBV7-2 and TRBJ2-3; 11 nucleotides agree with TRBD2. Germline values: CDR1 SGHTA, CDR2 FQGNSA. The CDR3 is 18 amino acids. V shed 5 bases and J 5 bases; nucleotides not matched to a gene: 15. The CDR3 protein is CASSRSGGAPTVGDTQYF. For the CDR3, the DNA is TGTGCCAGCAGCCGTAGCGGGGGGGCCCCAACGGTCGGAGATACGCAGTATTTT.

The chain couples TRBV4-3 to TRBJ2-2; 7 bases are a match to TRBD1. V shed 0 bases, J shed 8 bases, and the junction held 12 bases outside the gene matches. The CDR3 totals 17 residues. Germline V gene data show CDR1 as LGHNA and CDR2 as YSLEER. The CDR3 DNA is TGCGCCAGCAGCCAAGATCGACAGGGATACACCGGTGGGGAGCTGTTTTTT. Its translation is CASSQDRQGYTGGELFF.

The V call is TRBV6-2 or TRBV6-3, the J call TRBJ1-3; the D is unclear. Germline V gene sequence: CDR1 MNHEY, CDR2 SVGEGT. The CDR3 is made up of 15 amino acids. V was cut by 0 bases and J by 1 base, with 7 bases left in between. CDR3 sequence reads: CASSYSSGSGNTIYF. In DNA form, the CDR3 reads TGTGCCAGCAGTTACTCGAGTGGATCTGGAAACACCATATATTTT.

The chain recombines TRBV20-1 with TRBJ1-5; weak D call: TRBD1 (5 bases). The CDR3 contains 11 residues. CDR1 DFQATT and CDR2 SNEGSKA come from the germline V gene (reference sequence). V dropped 3 bases and J dropped 11 bases, with 11 bases sitting between them. Written as DNA, the CDR3 is TGCAGTGCTAGTTGGGACGGAGCCCAGCATTTT. Encoded protein: CSASWDGAQHF.